This TCR beta chain came from a study of T cell responses to AZD1222 COVID-19 vaccine (dated by TCRdb to the early 2020s). For the study in its entirety: TCR sequencing was performed for about 250 trial participants, of whom about 200 were given two doses of AZD1222 and around 26 were given two doses of MenACWY control vaccine. Trial participants were enrolled into age subgroups of 18-55, 56-69 and 70-plus years, which contained about 160, 30 and 59 TCR-sequenced participants, respectively.

The CDR3 regions of human TCRbeta chains were analyzed by immunosequencing. Regarding the original processing steps: TCRs in the repertoires were compared against a reference library of SARS-CoV-2-specific TCRs that had been generated with the MIRA antigen-specificity platform. Breadth was defined as the fraction of unique TCRs that were SARS-CoV-2-associated. Depth was defined as the fraction of total T cells that were SARS-CoV-2-associated. Each spike-specific TCR was assigned to its reactive spike region and to a CD4 or CD8 class using the MIRA data. Log10-transformed breadth and depth values were compared by one-way ANOVA with Sidak's multiple comparisons tests. TCRdb took over this immuneACCESS table, retaining in-frame rearrangements with V and J assigned. Such tables are incomplete; in checked studies, under half of the missing clones stem from an unresolved V gene, and the remainder is unexplained. The DNA gave D and trimming, while V, J and clone size come from that table. The sample table holds under 200,000 clones, of which 85% to 90% were seen once. In total, the top ten clones hold around 26% of the sample.

This specimen's time point label, per the study, means: about 28 days (+/-7) after the second vaccine dose. AZD1222 recipients whose second dose came at about 4 weeks and those whose second dose came at about 12 weeks were combined into one group, since spike-specific TCR depth and breadth did not differ between the two schedules. Vaccinee samples were obtained from the UK trials COV001 and COV002, which included a single-blind randomized controlled phase 2/3 trial of AZD1222 (ChAdOx1 nCoV-19) in healthy adults. Trial participant PBMC samples were collected at day 0 and day 28 after the second dose for TCRbeta chain sequencing. Concerning this clone: Its antigen has not been determined. No base quality information exists; no much larger clone differs at one position.

Overall results and qualifications from the work: Most participants were white British and females outnumbered males, and the authors suggested that clonal diversity may have been underestimated. Spike-specific TCR breadth and depth rose significantly after two AZD1222 doses compared with day 0 and with MenACWY recipients. Because no day 14 peak-response samples were available, the repertoires could be characterized only after the peak T cell response. Vaccine-associated CD4 TCRs spanned the whole spike protein, with dominant responses in regions 160-218 and 743-854. In the small 56-69-year group, the increase in depth fell short of significance, most likely because of low power. Conclusions about previously exposed vaccinees are limited, since just five to seven AZD1222 recipients were seropositive for SARS-CoV-2 at baseline. Nearly half of unique spike-specific TCRs reportedly recognized epitopes outside regions mutated in the B.1.351 and B.1.1.7 variants.

From the cysteine through the phenylalanine, the CDR3 covers 14 amino acids. The DNA shown is the 42-base CDR3, in frame from base 1. Trimming costs V 9 bases and J 7 bases, and their ends lie 20 bases apart. From a lookup of the germline V gene, CDR1 and CDR2 are KGHDR and SFDVKD. The chain joins TRBV24-1 to TRBJ2-5; the D gene is perhaps TRBD1, on 6 matching bases. This TCR came from an adult who received the AZD1222 COVID-19 vaccine. The material sequenced was peripheral blood, taken 28 days after the second AZD1222 dose. The CDR3 region: CATGDTLVSGTQYF. The DNA is as follows: TGTGCCACCGGGGACACCCTTGTGTCGGGGACCCAGTACTTC.